This entry lists 16 T cell receptor beta chains sequenced from one sample in a study of blood T cell repertoires in COVID-19. Data came from immunoSEQ multiplex PCR; TCRdb stores just in-frame clones and leaves some out. This table has some 210,000 clones, about 90% appearing once. The sample comprised peripheral blood. The receptors here all came from a man aged 30 to 39 with acute or convalescent COVID-19.

V is TRBV3-1 (or the pseudogene TRBV3-2) and J is TRBJ2-7, with 14 bases aligning to TRBD2. V dropped 4 bases and J dropped 5; count of bases not matched to a gene: 4. Germline values: CDR1 LGHDT, CDR2 YNNKEL (reference sequence). The CDR3 consists of 15 residues. In DNA form, the CDR3 reads TGTGCCAGCAGCCCAGGGACTAGCGGGAGCAACGAGCAGTACTTC. It is translated as CASSPGTSGSNEQYF.

V gene TRBV27 combines with J gene TRBJ1-2; D gene unclear. V lost 3 bases, J lost 4 bases, and 9 bases lay in between. Germline CDR1 MNHEY, CDR2 SMNVEV (reference sequence). CDR3 length: 13 residues. CDR3 in DNA: TGTGCCAGCAGTTTGAGTCCAGGCTATGGCTACACCTTC. Protein sequence: CASSLSPGYGYTF.

This clone is a singleton in its sample. V and J are TRBV24-1 and TRBJ1-5; no firm D call. CDR3 length: 16 amino acids. Between the trimmed V and J ends, which lost 3 bases and 4 bases, there was a span of 15 bases. Germline CDR1 is KGHDR and CDR2 is SFDVKD. CDR3 bases: TGTGCCACCAGTGATGCAGTAGACACCCTTAATCAGCCCCAGCATTTT. Its protein product is CATSDAVDTLNQPQHF.

This chain uses TRBV6-5 with TRBJ2-1; 8 nucleotides align to TRBD1. Germline V gives CDR1 MNHEY, CDR2 SVGAGI. J gave up 3 bases and V 5 bases, and 6 bases lay outside the gene matches. The CDR3 contains 15 residues. The CDR3 region has the DNA TGTGCCAGCAGTCCGTTGACAGGGGACTACAATGAGCAGTTCTTC. This codes for CASSPLTGDYNEQFF.

The chain links TRBV27 to TRBJ2-7, with 8 bases fitting TRBD2. V shed 0 bases, J shed 4 bases, and the junction held 5 bases outside the gene matches. CDR1 is MNHEY, CDR2 SMNVEV, per germline (reference sequence). The CDR3 spans 15 residues. The chain's CDR3 is CASSLSLRGAYEQYF. CDR3 nucleotide sequence: TGTGCCAGCAGTTTATCGTTGCGGGGGGCATACGAGCAGTACTTC.

The chain carries TRBV29-1 and TRBJ2-1; possibly TRBD2 for D (5 bases). Per the germline V gene, CDR1 is SQVTM and CDR2 is ANQGSEA. V dropped 6 bases and J dropped 0 bases, with 12 bases sitting between them. CDR3 length: 14 residues. The CDR3 nucleotides read TGCAGCGTCGGAGGTACAAACTCCTACAATGAGCAGTTCTTC. Translated: CSVGGTNSYNEQFF.

Written as DNA, the CDR3 is TGTGCCAGCAGCCACTCAGCAGGGGTGAGCGAGCAGTACTTC. Translating it yields CASSHSAGVSEQYF. The gene calls are TRBV7-9 and TRBJ2-7; tentative D call: TRBD1 (6 bases). V lost 5 bases and J 6 bases, leaving 17 bases between the germline ends. Germline V gives CDR1 SEHNR, CDR2 FQNEAQ (reference sequence). This CDR3 spans 14 amino acids.

This clone appeared once. This rearrangement joins TRBV5-1 to TRBJ2-5, with 8 bases that match TRBD2. The J segment lost 4 bases and the V segment lost 0 bases, leaving 11 bases of the junction unmatched. Germline V lookup: CDR1 SGHRS, CDR2 YFSETQ. This CDR3 region has 17 residues. This CDR3 is CASSLAAGGGGRETQYF. The CDR3 DNA follows: TGCGCCAGCAGCTTGGCGGCGGGAGGAGGAGGTAGAGAGACCCAGTACTTC.

This sequence joins TRBV6-6 and TRBJ1-5; D is possibly TRBD1 (6 bases). Trimming removed 7 bases at V and 10 bases at J, with 17 bases between. Germline-derived CDR1 and CDR2 are MNHNY and SVGAGI (reference sequence). This CDR3 is 13 amino acids long. For the CDR3, the DNA is TGTGCCAGCAAAATCGACAGGTCCGACCCCCAGCATTTT. Translating it yields CASKIDRSDPQHF.

V gene TRBV6-2 or TRBV6-3 combines with J gene TRBJ2-7, with D perhaps TRBD1 (6 bases). Trimming removed 0 bases from V and 0 bases from J, with 12 bases in between. The CDR3 sequence is 16 residues long. Germline loops: CDR1 MNHEY, CDR2 SVGEGT. The CDR3: CASSYSIARGSYEQYF. The CDR3 DNA reads TGTGCCAGCAGTTACTCGATAGCCAGGGGCTCCTACGAGCAGTACTTC.

The rearrangement joins TRBV19 to TRBJ2-7; D is perhaps TRBD1 (6 bases). There are 16 residues in the CDR3. Trimming removed 2 bases from V and 3 bases from J, with 17 bases in between. Germline-derived CDR1 and CDR2 are LNHDA and SQIVND (reference sequence). CDR3 protein: CASSISYRTAGYEQYF. As DNA, the CDR3 is TGTGCCAGTAGTATAAGTTACCGGACAGCAGGCTACGAGCAGTACTTC.

The chain links TRBV23-1 to TRBJ1-5, with 8 bases fitting TRBD1. TRBV23-1 is an ORF; its function is uncertain. The CDR3 is 13 amino acids. The junction had 4 bases not matched to a gene; V was cut back by 5 bases and J by 7 bases. The CDR3 region has the DNA TGCGCCAGCAGTAGACAGGGGAACCAGCCCCAGCATTTT. Encoded protein: CASSRQGNQPQHF.

This rearrangement joins TRBV27 to TRBJ1-1, with D unclear. The CDR3 totals 14 residues. Germline V gives CDR1 MNHEY, CDR2 SMNVEV (reference sequence). Trimming left V 3 bases short and J 2 bases short, with 10 bases between. CDR3 coding DNA: TGTGCCAGCAGTTTCTCCAACATAAACACTGAAGCTTTCTTT. This encodes CASSFSNINTEAFF.

The chain uses TRBV4-2 and TRBJ2-1; 13 nucleotides match TRBD2. Germline CDR1 is LGHNA and CDR2 is YNFKEQ. V shed 6 bases and J 5 bases; nucleotides not matched to a gene: 4. The length of the CDR3 is 15 residues. CDR3 sequence reads: CASSSGTSGDNEQFF. In DNA form, the CDR3 reads TGTGCCAGCAGTTCCGGGACTAGCGGGGACAATGAGCAGTTCTTC.

This chain connects TRBV7-3 to TRBJ1-2, with TRBD1 as a possible D gene (6 bases). V was trimmed by 4 bases and J by 4 bases, leaving 13 bases between them. The CDR3 covers 14 residues. From germline, CDR1 is SGHTA and CDR2 FQGTGA. The CDR3 bases are TGTGCCAGCAGCTCCTACGGACAGCTCTATGGCTACACCTTC. This translates into CASSSYGQLYGYTF.

V gene TRBV7-9 combines with J gene TRBJ1-5; unclear D gene. Germline CDR1 reads SEHNR; CDR2 reads FQNEAQ (reference sequence). V was clipped by 0 bases and J by 0 bases, with 6 bases between them. This CDR3 has 15 amino acids. The CDR3 region has the DNA TGTGCCAGCAGCTTAGCAGGCGGTAGCAATCAGCCCCAGCATTTT. Translating gives CASSLAGGSNQPQHF.